The clone carrying this T cell receptor beta chain was detected once. Antigen unknown. The data are from a study of CD4+ T cells in melanoma. Whole-study results and caveats: Neoantigen-specific CD4+ T cells in melanoma reportedly had diverse differentiation states. A reported correlation linked neoantigen-specific CD4+ T cells to CD8+, macrophage and B cell function.

This CDR3 has 14 residues. V lost 6 bases and J lost 7, with 22 bases in between. Germline V gene data show CDR1 as SQVTM and CDR2 as ANQGSEA. Sequenced by immunoSEQ multiplex PCR; TCRdb stores in-frame clones only, minus some. The sample includes more than 15,000 clones, roughly four fifths seen only once; the top ten take about an eighth. This receptor was taken from a human donor with melanoma. The chain has TRBV29-1 and TRBJ2-7; maybe TRBD2 (6 bases). The sequenced sample consisted of cells from a culture (not recorded whether cultured in vitro). The CDR3 region has the DNA TGCAGCGTGCGACCTTTGACCTCGGCGGGGGAGCAGTACTTC. Translating it yields CSVRPLTSAGEQYF.